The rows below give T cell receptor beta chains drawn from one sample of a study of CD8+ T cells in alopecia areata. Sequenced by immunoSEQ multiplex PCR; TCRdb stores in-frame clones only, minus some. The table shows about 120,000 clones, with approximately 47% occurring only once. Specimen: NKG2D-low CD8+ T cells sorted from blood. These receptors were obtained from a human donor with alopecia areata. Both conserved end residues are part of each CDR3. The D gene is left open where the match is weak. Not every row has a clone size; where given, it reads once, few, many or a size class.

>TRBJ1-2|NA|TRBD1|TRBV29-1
CSVGDREIGYTF
TGCAGCGTTGGGGACAGGGAGATTGGCTACACCTTC
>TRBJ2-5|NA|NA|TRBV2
CAMQGGAEETQYF
TGTGCCATGCAGGGGGGCGCGGAAGAGACCCAGTACTTC
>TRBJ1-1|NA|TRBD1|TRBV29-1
CSAGQGAFF
TGCAGCGCGGGACAGGGAGCTTTCTTT
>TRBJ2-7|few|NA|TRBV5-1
CASSDGLDSYEQYF
TGCGCCAGCAGTGATGGATTGGACTCCTACGAGCAGTACTTC
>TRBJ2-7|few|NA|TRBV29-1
CSVEPTGGEQYF
TGCAGCGTCGAACCAACAGGCGGCGAGCAGTACTTC
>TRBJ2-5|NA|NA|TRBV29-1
CSVDGNIWETQYF
TGCAGCGTTGACGGCAATATTTGGGAGACCCAGTACTTC
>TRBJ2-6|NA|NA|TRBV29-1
CSVEAWEADSGANVLTF
TGCAGCGTTGAAGCGTGGGAGGCAGACTCTGGGGCCAACGTCCTGACTTTC
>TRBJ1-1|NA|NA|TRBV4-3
CASSPCKCVAATFF
TGCGCCAGCAGCCCCTGTAAGTGTGTGGCAGCGACTTTCTTT
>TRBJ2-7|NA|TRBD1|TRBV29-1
CSVEVGTETYEQYF
TGCAGCGTTGAAGTGGGGACAGAGACCTACGAGCAGTACTTC
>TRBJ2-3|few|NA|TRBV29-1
CSSQKGGTQYF
TGCAGCTCACAGAAGGGAGGTACGCAGTATTTT
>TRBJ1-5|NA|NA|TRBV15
CATSSRHGEPQHF
TGTGCCACCAGCTCCCGACACGGGGAGCCCCAGCATTTT
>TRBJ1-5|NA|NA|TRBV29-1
CSVSQGTGQPQHF
TGCAGCGTTTCACAGGGCACGGGTCAGCCCCAGCATTTT
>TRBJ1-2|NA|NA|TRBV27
CASWGDYGYTF
TGTGCCAGCTGGGGGGACTATGGCTACACCTTC
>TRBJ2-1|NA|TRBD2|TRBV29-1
CSVTTSGIYNEQFF
TGCAGCGTTACGACTAGCGGGATCTACAATGAGCAGTTCTTC
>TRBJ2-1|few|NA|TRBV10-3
CAISESIHEQFF
TGTGCCATCAGTGAGTCAATCCATGAGCAGTTCTTC
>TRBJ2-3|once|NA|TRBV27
CASNPLEPKSTDTQYF
TGTGCCAGCAATCCACTAGAGCCTAAGAGCACAGATACGCAGTATTTT
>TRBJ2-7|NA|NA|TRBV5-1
CASSHPGQGAYEQYF
TGCGCCAGCAGCCACCCGGGGCAGGGTGCGTACGAGCAGTACTTC
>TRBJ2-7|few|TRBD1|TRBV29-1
CSARDRGGSYEQYF
TGCAGCGCCAGAGACAGGGGAGGATCCTACGAGCAGTACTTC
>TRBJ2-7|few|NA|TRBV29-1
CSVRDGTYEQYF
TGCAGTGTCCGGGACGGGACCTACGAGCAGTACTTC
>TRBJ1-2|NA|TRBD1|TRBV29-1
CSVRDSFNYGYTF
TGCAGCGTCAGGGACAGCTTTAACTATGGCTACACCTTC
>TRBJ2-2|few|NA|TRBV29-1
CSVVLATGELFF
TGCAGCGTTGTGTTAGCTACCGGGGAGCTGTTTTTT
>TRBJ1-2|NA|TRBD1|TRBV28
CATWTGVGGYTF
TGTGCCACGTGGACAGGGGTGGGTGGCTACACCTTC
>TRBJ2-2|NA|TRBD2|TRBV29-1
CSVGLAGRTGELFF
TGCAGCGTTGGACTAGCGGGAAGGACCGGGGAGCTGTTTTTT
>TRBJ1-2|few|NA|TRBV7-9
CASSLSDRSYTF
TGTGCCAGCAGCTTATCTGACAGATCCTACACCTTC